The clone carrying this T cell receptor beta chain was seen a handful of times. The antigen is unknown. The sample is drawn from a study of shared clonotypes between healthy human individuals. Sequencing used immunoSEQ multiplex PCR; TCRdb keeps in-frame clones, though not all of them. The table has fewer than 3 million clones, approximately 90% seen once; the top ten hold around 0.38%. Study results and caveats: Among the subsets, naive ones generally showed larger estimated richness than memory ones. Inspection by rarefaction showed sorted-subset sequencing to be incomplete despite large depth.

A CD45RA-negative memory subset and a CD45RA+ naive subset were separated from the CD4+ cells. This sequence was found in a man aged 18 to 29 in good health. Some clones in this sample may be carry-over from other donors' samples. Input material: naive CD4+ T cells from PBMCs. Noted subset: CD45RA+ positively selected.

The CDR3 bases are TGCGCCAGCAGTGCGGGACAGAACACCGGGGAGCTGTTTTTT. This sequence encodes CASSAGQNTGELFF. The gene calls are TRBV10-1 and TRBJ2-2; weak D call: TRBD1 (6 bases). The V end was cut by 4 bases, the J end by 1 base, with 7 bases between. Germline loops: CDR1 WNHNN, CDR2 SYGVQD (reference sequence). The CDR3 totals 14 residues.